A single sample gave rise to the 10 T cell receptor beta chains below, sequenced in a study of blood T cell repertoires in COVID-19. The protocol was immunoSEQ multiplex PCR, while the TCRdb copy is restricted to in-frame clones and leaves out a portion. The profile covers 95,000 to 150,000 clones, with approximately 85% appearing a single time and 15% to 20% taken by the ten largest. The source material was peripheral blood. The receptors come from a young man with COVID-19, enrolled during active disease.

This clone was counted once. The rearrangement joins TRBV30 to TRBJ1-5; no definite D call. The CDR3 contains 14 residues. Germline values: CDR1 GTSNPN, CDR2 SVGIG (reference sequence). V shed 0 bases and J shed 4 bases, with 10 bases lying between them. The CDR3 nucleotides are TGTGCCTGGAGTGTACGAGAGACAAATCAGCCCCAGCATTTT. Its protein product is CAWSVRETNQPQHF.

V usage is TRBV28 and J usage is TRBJ2-1, with D possibly TRBD2 on 6 matching bases. From germline, CDR1 is MDHEN and CDR2 SYDVKM. V was cut by 2 bases and J by 0 bases, with 8 bases left in between. This CDR3 comprises 15 residues. The CDR3 is CASSLAGSSYNEQFF. The CDR3 DNA sequence: TGTGCCAGCAGTTTAGCGGGAAGCTCCTACAATGAGCAGTTCTTC.

V gene TRBV6-5 combines with J gene TRBJ1-2; D not resolved. The CDR3 extends over 14 amino acids. V was trimmed by 7 bases and J by 7 bases, leaving 19 bases between them. The V gene's germline CDR1 is MNHEY and CDR2 SVGAGI. The DNA for the CDR3 is TGTGCCAGCACCCCTCGCCAGGCCTCCTCTGGCTACACCTTC. Translation: CASTPRQASSGYTF.

A few counts support this clone. This rearrangement joins TRBV10-3 to TRBJ1-3; D is uncertain. In germline, CDR1 is ENHRY, CDR2 SYGVKD. The V end was cut by 2 bases, the J end by 4 bases, with 6 bases between. This CDR3 region has 13 residues. CDR3 amino acids: CAISEGRGNTIYF. Here the CDR3 DNA reads TGTGCCATCAGTGAGGGCAGGGGAAACACCATATATTTT.

Notes on this clone: Other DNA sequences in the sample encode the same CDR3. The chain employs TRBV11-2 and TRBJ2-7; D might be TRBD1 (5 bases). Trimming stripped 0 bases from V and 2 bases from J, with 5 bases between. Germline CDR1 is SGHAT and CDR2 is FQNNGV. CDR3 length: 13 amino acids. DNA of the CDR3: TGTGCCAGCAGCTTAGACAGGGCCTACGAGCAGTACTTC. Its translation is CASSLDRAYEQYF.

The chain is built from TRBV5-6 and TRBJ2-3; D not certain. The CDR3 contains 13 residues. Per the germline V gene, CDR1 is SGHDT and CDR2 is YYEEEE. Between the trimmed V and J ends, which lost 0 bases and 6 bases, there was a span of 8 bases. Here the CDR3 DNA reads TGTGCCAGCAGCTTGGAGAGTGCCGATACGCAGTATTTT. The encoded protein is CASSLESADTQYF.

This clone was detected only once. The chain is built from TRBV30 and TRBJ1-5; D is possibly TRBD1 (5 bases). Germline assignment: CDR1 GTSNPN and CDR2 SVGIG (reference sequence). Trimming removed 4 bases at V and 5 bases at J, with 12 bases between. The CDR3 is 13 residues long. Here the CDR3 reads CAWNGGLDQPQHF. The CDR3 region has the DNA TGTGCCTGGAACGGGGGGTTGGATCAGCCCCAGCATTTT.

This clone came up a few times. The rearrangement links TRBV30 to TRBJ2-2, with a tentative D call TRBD2 (7 bases). Germline CDR1 GTSNPN, CDR2 SVGIG (reference sequence). The CDR3 runs to 14 residues. V lost 7 bases, J lost 2 bases, and 14 bases lay in between. The DNA of the CDR3 is TGTGCCTTTCTGCGGGGGCCTAACACCGGGGAGCTGTTTTTT. This sequence encodes CAFLRGPNTGELFF.

The chain carries TRBV9 and TRBJ2-2, with TRBD1 as a possible D gene (6 bases). V dropped 3 bases and J dropped 8 bases, with 17 bases sitting between them. CDR1 is SGDLS, CDR2 YYNGEE, per germline. CDR3 length: 15 amino acids. The CDR3 coding sequence is TGTGCCAGCAGCGAATCGACTTATACAGGGGGGGAGCTGTTTTTT. Translation: CASSESTYTGGELFF.

The chain recombines TRBV11-3 with TRBJ2-7; the match to TRBD1 covers 9 bases. This CDR3 is 14 amino acids long. Germline lookup yields CDR1 SGHNT and CDR2 YENEEA. Trimming cost V 10 bases and J 12 bases; bases outside gene matches: 19. The CDR3 protein is CATSTRDREWYRYF. The CDR3, as DNA: TGTGCCACCTCCACCCGGGACAGGGAGTGGTATCGGTACTTC.